The entry that follows covers one T cell receptor (beta chain) sequence. Profiling relied on immunoSEQ multiplex PCR, and the TCRdb table lists in-frame clones only, not all of them. The sample yields about 88,000 clones, around 92% seen once. This record comes from a study of technical replicates of blood from several donors. CDR1 and CDR2 (germline): MNHNS, SASEGT. Trimming shortened V by 10 bases and J by 2 bases, and 20 bases separated the two germline ends. This CDR3 has 15 amino acids. The source is a human donor in good health. Sequencing was carried out using T cells isolated from PBMCs. The chain carries TRBV6-1 and TRBJ2-5, with D tentatively TRBD2 (5 bases). CDR3 coding DNA: TGTGCCACCCGGAGAGCGGCGATTCTTCAAGAGACCCAGTACTTC. Translating it yields CATRRAAILQETQYF.